Presented here are 19 T cell receptor beta chains from one specimen sequenced in a study of OX40 agonist ivuxolimab in advanced cancers. Repertoires were generated with immunoSEQ multiplex PCR, while TCRdb's copy carries only in-frame clones and drops some. The sample includes roughly 56,000 clones, around 88% seen only once; the top ten take roughly 2.7%. Source: CD4+ or CD8+ T cells sorted from blood, taken in a trial of the OX40 agonist ivuxolimab. The source is an adult with an advanced solid tumor such as melanoma, head and neck, liver or kidney cancer.

CDR3 residues: CASSFGQGSNQPQHF. CDR3 DNA sequence: TGTGCCAGTAGTTTCGGACAGGGTAGCAATCAGCCCCAGCATTTT. V and J are TRBV19 and TRBJ1-5, with 8 bases identical to TRBD1. The germline CDR1 and CDR2 sequences are LNHDA and SQIVND (reference sequence). The CDR3 has 15 amino acids. Trimming removed 5 bases from V and 0 bases from J; junction bases left unmatched: 3.

The chain couples TRBV28 to TRBJ2-4; TRBD1 matches at 7 bases. Trimming took 10 bases from V and 3 from J; bases not matched to a gene: 9. The CDR3 is 14 residues long. Per germline, CDR1 MDHEN and CDR2 SYDVKM. In nucleotides, the CDR3 is TGTGCCATTACAAACCGGGACAGCAAAAACATTCAGTACTTC. Translation: CAITNRDSKNIQYF.

The gene calls are TRBV6-6 and TRBJ2-5; TRBD2 matches 9 bases. Germline values: CDR1 MNHNY, CDR2 SVGAGI (reference sequence). V was pared by 2 bases and J by 5 bases, with 9 bases of the junction left unmatched. The CDR3 sequence is 16 residues long. As DNA, the CDR3 is TGTGCCAGCAGTTACGACGCTAGCGGGGATGGGGAGACCCAGTACTTC. Amino acids: CASSYDASGDGETQYF.

CDR3 nucleotides: TGTGCCAGCGGTTATACCTACAATGAGCAGTTCTTC. It yields the protein CASGYTYNEQFF. The rearrangement links TRBV2 to TRBJ2-1, with no clear D. The CDR3 is made up of 12 amino acids. Germline V gene data show CDR1 as SNHLY and CDR2 as FYNNEI. Trimming cost V 8 bases and J 2 bases, with 7 bases left between them. Looking up the rest from reference TRBV2 and TRBJ2-1 gives the full variable domain: EPEVTQTPSHQVTQMGQEVILRCVPISNHLYFYWYRQILGQKVEFLVSFYNNEISEKSEIFDDQFSVERPDGSNFTLKIRSTKLEDSAMYFCASGYTYNEQFFGPGTRLTVL.

The V call is TRBV28, the J call TRBJ1-5, with a tentative D call TRBD1 (6 bases). This CDR3 is built from 15 residues. Germline values: CDR1 MDHEN, CDR2 SYDVKM. The germline V and J ends were trimmed by 3 bases and 11 bases, with 20 bases remaining between them. The CDR3 region is CASSFRQGSLMAQHF. The CDR3 region has the DNA TGTGCCAGCAGTTTTAGGCAGGGGTCCCTTATGGCCCAGCATTTT. Using reference TRBV28 and TRBJ1-5 for the parts outside the CDR3, the full variable domain is DVKVTQSSRYLVKRTGEKVFLECVQDMDHENMFWYRQDPGLGLRLIYFSYDVKMKEKGDIPEGYSVSREKKERFSLILESASTNQTSMYLCASSFRQGSLMAQHFGDGTRLSIL.

J is TRBJ2-1 and V is TRBV11-3; D is tentatively TRBD1 or TRBD2 (5 bases each). This CDR3 comprises 15 residues. V was trimmed by 1 base and J by 5 bases, leaving 12 bases between them. Per the germline V gene, CDR1 is SGHNT and CDR2 is YENEEA. Written as DNA, the CDR3 is TGTGCCAGCAGCTTAGGAGGGGTCGGGAACAATGAGCAGTTCTTC. Translation: CASSLGGVGNNEQFF. Filled out from reference TRBV11-3 and TRBJ2-1, the complete variable domain reads EAGVVQSPRYKIIEKKQPVAFWCNPISGHNTLYWYLQNLGQGPELLIRYENEEAVDDSQLPKDRFSAERLKGVDSTLKIQPAELGDSAVYLCASSLGGVGNNEQFFGPGTRLTVL.

V and J are TRBV6-5 and TRBJ1-5; TRBD1 agrees at 7 bases. CDR3 length: 13 residues. J lost 7 bases, V lost 4 bases, and 4 bases had no gene match. Germline V CDR1 and CDR2: MNHEY, SVGAGI. Written as DNA, the CDR3 is TGTGCCAGCAGTTCGACAGGGTGGCAGCCCCAGCATTTT. Its protein is CASSSTGWQPQHF.

J is TRBJ1-1 and V is TRBV4-3; 10 bases match TRBD1. Germline-derived CDR1 and CDR2 are LGHNA and YSLEER. The ends lost 3 bases at V and 7 bases at J; junction bases unmatched: 5. This CDR3 has 14 amino acids. The CDR3 sequence is CASSQGTGASEAFF. CDR3 nucleotide sequence: TGCGCCAGCAGCCAGGGGACAGGGGCTAGTGAAGCTTTCTTT.

This clone has just one count. The chain carries TRBV9 and TRBJ2-1; weak D call: TRBD1 (6 bases). CDR1 is SGDLS, CDR2 YYNGEE, per germline. V lost 0 bases and J lost 6, with 7 bases in between. The CDR3 extends over 13 amino acids. Here the CDR3 DNA reads TGTGCCAGCAGCGTAGCGACAGGCAATGAGCAGTTCTTC. Protein sequence: CASSVATGNEQFF.

The rearrangement joins TRBV5-1 to TRBJ2-2; no reliable D call. Germline V gene lookup returns CDR1 SGHRS and CDR2 YFSETQ. CDR3 length: 13 residues. Between the trimmed V and J ends, which lost 1 base and 4 bases, there was a span of 5 bases. The CDR3 DNA reads as TGCGCCAGCAGCTTGCTATTCACCGGGGAGCTGTTTTTT. Translated, it gives CASSLLFTGELFF.

The rearrangement links TRBV4-1 to TRBJ1-2; perhaps TRBD1 as D (6 bases). The CDR3 runs to 14 residues. Germline V gene data show CDR1 as MGHRA and CDR2 as YSYEKL. The V and J ends lost 1 base and 4 bases respectively, with 10 bases between them. CDR3 sequence (DNA): TGCGCCAGCAGCCAAGGGACAGCCTCCTATGGCTACACCTTC. Translation: CASSQGTASYGYTF.

The chain recombines TRBV5-1 with TRBJ2-3; D may be TRBD1 (6 bases). V lost 6 bases, J lost 0 bases, and 14 bases lay in between. This CDR3 contains 15 residues. Germline V gene data show CDR1 as SGHRS and CDR2 as YFSETQ. As DNA, the CDR3 is TGCGCCAGCATTGGGGGCCCTACTAGCACAGATACGCAGTATTTT. This sequence encodes CASIGGPTSTDTQYF.

This chain uses TRBV5-1 with TRBJ1-2, with D perhaps matching TRBD1 (6 bases). Trimming removed 2 bases at V and 8 bases at J, with 10 bases between. The CDR3 consists of 12 residues. CDR1 and CDR2 from the germline V gene are SGHRS and YFSETQ. CDR3 amino acids: CASSFQGRGYTF. The CDR3 DNA is TGCGCCAGCAGCTTCCAGGGGCGAGGCTACACCTTC.

This chain links TRBV7-9 with TRBJ1-2; D gene unclear. This CDR3 spans 14 amino acids. The ends were cut back, 5 bases at V and 2 bases at J, with 12 bases in the middle. The germline V gene encodes CDR1 SEHNR and CDR2 FQNEAQ (reference sequence). CDR3 in amino acids: CASSIDDGNYGYTF. As DNA, the CDR3 is TGTGCCAGCAGCATTGACGACGGCAACTATGGCTACACCTTC.

This clone was seen a single time. The CDR3 region has the DNA TGTGCCAGCAGCTACTCGACCTTGGGGACAGTCAACGGCTACACCTTC. It specifies CASSYSTLGTVNGYTF. The chain joins TRBV7-2 to TRBJ1-2; TRBD1 matches 7 bases. Trimming took 4 bases from V and 8 from J; bases not matched to a gene: 16. The germline V gene has CDR1 SGHTA and CDR2 FQGNSA. The CDR3 covers 16 residues.

The chain is built from TRBV29-1 and TRBJ2-1, with 9 bases aligning to TRBD2. CDR3 length: 15 amino acids. The germline CDR1 and CDR2 sequences are SQVTM and ANQGSEA. The trim removed 4 bases at V and 9 bases at J, leaving 13 bases unmatched. CDR3 region: CSVGSLAGGRVEQFF. CDR3 bases: TGCAGCGTTGGCTCACTTGCGGGGGGGCGTGTTGAGCAGTTCTTC.

V and J are TRBV15 and TRBJ2-3; 7 nucleotides line up with TRBD1. Germline trimming cut 0 bases from V and 0 bases from J; bases unmatched to any gene: 3. This CDR3 has 16 residues. Germline V CDR1 and CDR2: LNHNV, YYDKDF (reference sequence). The DNA of the CDR3 is TGTGCCACCAGCAGAGATCTGGGACAGAGCACAGATACGCAGTATTTT. It translates to CATSRDLGQSTDTQYF.

The rearrangement links TRBV5-8 to TRBJ2-5; 9 bases are a match to TRBD1. The CDR3 is 13 residues long. Germline CDR1 and CDR2: SGHTS and YDEGEE. With V trimmed by 8 bases and J by 0 bases, 2 bases remained unmatched. The CDR3 DNA reads TGTGCCAGGACAGGGGGTGACCAAGAGACCCAGTACTTC. It yields the protein CARTGGDQETQYF.

The V call is TRBV6-5, the J call TRBJ2-1, with a weak D call TRBD1 (5 bases). Germline V gene sequence: CDR1 MNHEY, CDR2 SVGAGI. Between the trimmed V and J ends, which lost 8 bases and 8 bases, there was a span of 7 bases. CDR3 length equals 10 residues. CDR3 protein: CASGAYEQFF. CDR3 nucleotide sequence: TGTGCCAGCGGGGCCTATGAGCAGTTCTTC.